This TCR beta chain is drawn from a study of blood T cell repertoires in COVID-19. CDR3 size: 16 residues. Germline values: CDR1 SEHNR, CDR2 FQNEAQ (reference sequence). Trimming took 4 bases from V and 8 from J; bases not matched to a gene: 16. Measured with immunoSEQ multiplex PCR; TCRdb has only the in-frame clones, and not every one. Of about 260,000 clones listed, roughly 86% are singletons. The receptor comes from a human donor in a cohort sampled during active COVID-19. What was sequenced was peripheral blood. V and J are TRBV7-9 and TRBJ1-2, with 7 bases matching TRBD1. CDR3 sequence reads: CASSSETRTGLRGYTF. The CDR3, as DNA: TGTGCCAGCAGCTCCGAAACCCGGACAGGCCTCCGCGGCTACACCTTC.